These 7 T cell receptor beta chains were sequenced from one sample in a study of control samples from healthy donors and cancer patients. Some clones are missing from TCRdb's copy, which holds only in-frame ones; the method was immunoSEQ multiplex PCR. This sample carries approximately 76,000 clones, 75% to 85% of them seen once, and the ten largest clones take 11%. Sequenced material: PBMCs. The receptors come from a man in his sixties with head and neck cancer.

This clone has a single count. The chain recombines TRBV28 with TRBJ1-1; TRBD1 might be the D (5 bases). Germline values: CDR1 MDHEN, CDR2 SYDVKM. Trimming cost V 5 bases and J 5 bases, with 9 bases left between them. This CDR3 has 12 residues. The chain's CDR3 is CASSVRVTEAFF. The CDR3, as DNA: TGTGCCAGCAGTGTCAGGGTAACTGAAGCTTTCTTT.

This clone appeared a few times. The chain carries TRBV2 and TRBJ1-2; 11 nucleotides line up with TRBD1. V was pared by 6 bases and J by 7 bases, with 19 bases of the junction left unmatched. The CDR3 runs to 18 residues. CDR1 and CDR2 from the germline V gene are SNHLY and FYNNEI. The CDR3 spells CASRGRVDLWGQGVGYTF. The CDR3 nucleotides are TGTGCCAGCAGGGGTCGAGTCGACCTGTGGGGACAGGGGGTTGGCTACACCTTC.

This chain joins TRBV18 and TRBJ2-6; no clear D gene. V gave up 2 bases and J gave up 4 bases, with 21 bases separating them. The germline V gene has CDR1 KGHSH and CDR2 LQKENI. The CDR3 consists of 19 residues. The CDR3, as DNA: TGTGCCAGCTCACCAATTAAGCGACACCTCAGGACCGGGGCCAACGTCCTGACTTTC. Amino acids: CASSPIKRHLRTGANVLTF.

The chain has TRBV5-5 and TRBJ2-1; possible D gene TRBD1, 6 bases. V lost 4 bases and J 0 bases, leaving 14 bases between the germline ends. The V gene's germline CDR1 is SGHKS and CDR2 YYEKEE (reference sequence). The CDR3 runs 16 residues. CDR3 bases: TGTGCCAGCAGCAGGGGGACACCGAGCTCCTACAATGAGCAGTTCTTC. Encoded protein: CASSRGTPSSYNEQFF.

The chain joins TRBV28 to TRBJ2-4; D is undetermined. This CDR3 is 12 amino acids long. CDR1 MDHEN and CDR2 SYDVKM come from the germline V gene. V lost 5 bases and J 12 bases, leaving 14 bases between the germline ends. The CDR3 protein is CASSIDRVAQYF. The CDR3 nucleotides are TGTGCCAGCAGTATCGACCGTGTCGCTCAGTACTTC. Complete variable domain (other parts from reference TRBV28 and TRBJ2-4): DVKVTQSSRYLVKRTGEKVFLECVQDMDHENMFWYRQDPGLGLRLIYFSYDVKMKEKGDIPEGYSVSREKKERFSLILESASTNQTSMYLCASSIDRVAQYFGAGTRLSVL.

This chain uses TRBV15 with TRBJ2-1; D remains unclear. This CDR3 comprises 15 residues. Germline V gene data show CDR1 as LNHNV and CDR2 as YYDKDF (reference sequence). V shed 0 bases and J shed 2 bases, with 8 bases lying between them. CDR3 coding DNA: TGTGCCACCAGCAGAGATCGGTCGGCCTACAATGAGCAGTTCTTC. This codes for CATSRDRSAYNEQFF.

This clone was observed a few times. This chain joins TRBV7-9 and TRBJ1-2; 7 bases agree with TRBD1. CDR3 length: 14 amino acids. V lost 3 bases to trimming and J lost 4 bases; unmatched junction nucleotides: 5. Germline V gene data show CDR1 as SEHNR and CDR2 as FQNEAQ (reference sequence). This CDR3 is CASSFYGTVYGYTF. Here the CDR3 DNA reads TGTGCCAGCAGCTTCTACGGGACAGTCTATGGCTACACCTTC.